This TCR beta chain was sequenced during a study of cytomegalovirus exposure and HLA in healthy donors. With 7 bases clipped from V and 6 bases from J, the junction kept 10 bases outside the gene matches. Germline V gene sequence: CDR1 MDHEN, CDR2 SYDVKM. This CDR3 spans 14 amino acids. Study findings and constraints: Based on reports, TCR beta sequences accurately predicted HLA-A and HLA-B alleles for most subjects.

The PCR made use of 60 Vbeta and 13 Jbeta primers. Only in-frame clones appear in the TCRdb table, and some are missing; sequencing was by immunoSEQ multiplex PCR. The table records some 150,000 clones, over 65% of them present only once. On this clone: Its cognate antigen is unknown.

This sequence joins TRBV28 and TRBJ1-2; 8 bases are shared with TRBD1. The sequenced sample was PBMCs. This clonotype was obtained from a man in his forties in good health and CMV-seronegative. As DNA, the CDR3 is TGTGCCAGCAAAATATCCAGGGGGCCCAATGGCTACACCTTC. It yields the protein CASKISRGPNGYTF.